This T cell receptor (beta chain) was identified during a study of cytomegalovirus exposure and HLA in healthy donors. Study-level information: Genotyping showed around 81% of fewer than 500 donors falling in the Caucasian-associated ancestry cluster. Study outcomes and limitations: Reportedly, HLA-A and HLA-B alleles of most subjects were accurately predicted from TCR beta. Reports indicated that the classifier achieved high specificity and sensitivity in diagnosing cytomegalovirus status.

This clone has more than one count but fewer than ten. Antigen specificity is unknown. CDR1 and CDR2 from the germline V gene are LNHDA and SQIVND (reference sequence). This CDR3 contains 14 residues. Trimming took 5 bases from V and 4 from J, leaving 12 bases between them. PCR primers comprised 60 Vbeta and 13 Jbeta primers. Assay: immunoSEQ multiplex PCR; the TCRdb copy retains only in-frame clones and omits some. This sample has under 130,000 clones, with about 13% found just once. Sequencing was carried out using PBMCs. This TCR was sampled from a man in his forties in good health and CMV-seropositive. V gene TRBV19 combines with J gene TRBJ1-5; D perhaps matches TRBD1 (6 bases). The DNA of the CDR3 is TGTGCCAGTAGTCCACGGGACACAAATCAGCCCCAGCATTTT. Its protein is CASSPRDTNQPQHF.